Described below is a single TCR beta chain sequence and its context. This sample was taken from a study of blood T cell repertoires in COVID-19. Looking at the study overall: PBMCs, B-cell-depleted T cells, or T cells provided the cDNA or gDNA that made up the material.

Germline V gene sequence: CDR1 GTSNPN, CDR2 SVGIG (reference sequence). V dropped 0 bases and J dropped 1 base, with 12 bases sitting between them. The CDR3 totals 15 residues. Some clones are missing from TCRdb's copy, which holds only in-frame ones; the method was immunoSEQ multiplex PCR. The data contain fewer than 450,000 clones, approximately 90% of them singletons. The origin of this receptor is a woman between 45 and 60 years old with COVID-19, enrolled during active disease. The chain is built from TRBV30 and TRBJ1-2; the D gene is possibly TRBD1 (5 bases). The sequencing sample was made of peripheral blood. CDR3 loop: CAWSVRGLVNYGYTF. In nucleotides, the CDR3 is TGTGCCTGGAGTGTAAGGGGCCTAGTTAACTATGGCTACACCTTC.